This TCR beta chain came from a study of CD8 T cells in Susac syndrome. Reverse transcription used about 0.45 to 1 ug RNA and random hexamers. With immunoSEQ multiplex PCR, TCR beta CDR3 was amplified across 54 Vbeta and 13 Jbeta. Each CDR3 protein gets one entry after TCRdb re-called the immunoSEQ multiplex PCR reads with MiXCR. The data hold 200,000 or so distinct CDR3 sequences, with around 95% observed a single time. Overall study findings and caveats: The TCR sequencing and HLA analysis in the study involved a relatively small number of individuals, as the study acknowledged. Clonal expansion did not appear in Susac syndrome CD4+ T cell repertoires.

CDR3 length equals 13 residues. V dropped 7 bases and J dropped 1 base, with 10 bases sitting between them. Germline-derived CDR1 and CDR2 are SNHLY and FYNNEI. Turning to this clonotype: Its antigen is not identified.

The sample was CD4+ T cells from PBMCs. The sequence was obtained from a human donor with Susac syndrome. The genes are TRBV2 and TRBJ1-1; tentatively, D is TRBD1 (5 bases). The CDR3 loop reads CASIRDPNTEAFF. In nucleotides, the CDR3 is TGTGCCAGCATTCGGGACCCGAACACTGAAGCTTTCTTT.